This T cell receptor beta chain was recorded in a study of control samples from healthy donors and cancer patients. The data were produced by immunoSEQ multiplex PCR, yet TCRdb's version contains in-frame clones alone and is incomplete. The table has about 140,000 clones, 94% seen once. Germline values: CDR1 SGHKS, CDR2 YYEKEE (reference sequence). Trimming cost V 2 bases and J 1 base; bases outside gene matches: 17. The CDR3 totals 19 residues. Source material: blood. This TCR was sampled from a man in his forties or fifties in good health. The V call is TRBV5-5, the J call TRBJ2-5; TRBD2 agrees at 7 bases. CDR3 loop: CASSFRGPSGGSVQETQYF. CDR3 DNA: TGTGCCAGCAGCTTTCGGGGTCCATCGGGGGGATCCGTCCAAGAGACCCAGTACTTC. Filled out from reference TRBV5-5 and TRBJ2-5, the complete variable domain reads DAGVTQSPTHLIKTRGQQVTLRCSPISGHKSVSWYQQVLGQGPQFIFQYYEKEERGRGNFPDRFSARQFPNYSSELNVNALLLGDSALYLCASSFRGPSGGSVQETQYFGPGTRLLVL.